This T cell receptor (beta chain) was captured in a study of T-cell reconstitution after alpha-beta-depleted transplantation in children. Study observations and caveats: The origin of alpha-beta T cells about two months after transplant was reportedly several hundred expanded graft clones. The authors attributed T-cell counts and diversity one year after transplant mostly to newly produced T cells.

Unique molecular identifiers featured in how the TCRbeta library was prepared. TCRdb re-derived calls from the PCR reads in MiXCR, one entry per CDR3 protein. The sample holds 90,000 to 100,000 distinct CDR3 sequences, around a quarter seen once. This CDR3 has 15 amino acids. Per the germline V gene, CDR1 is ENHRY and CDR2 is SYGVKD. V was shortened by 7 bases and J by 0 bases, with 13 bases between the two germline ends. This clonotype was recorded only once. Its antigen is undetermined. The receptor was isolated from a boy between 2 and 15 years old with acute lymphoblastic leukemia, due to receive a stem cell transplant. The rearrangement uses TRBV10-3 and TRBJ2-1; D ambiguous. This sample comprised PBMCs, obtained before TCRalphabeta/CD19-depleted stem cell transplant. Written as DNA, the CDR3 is TGTGCCATCACCCCTAACCCGAGCTCCTACAATGAGCAGTTCTTC. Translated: CAITPNPSSYNEQFF.